This T cell receptor beta chain comes out of a study of blood T cell repertoires in COVID-19. Study overall: Samples came from the United States, Italy and Spain, spanning acute and convalescent COVID-19. T cells, B-cell-depleted T cells, or PBMCs supplied cDNA or gDNA.

Authors' processing steps: Counts of nucleated cells, estimated from reference gene primer amplification, were obtained. The protocol was immunoSEQ multiplex PCR, while the TCRdb copy is restricted to in-frame clones and leaves out a portion. V and J calls and clone size are given by that table; D and trimming were obtained from the DNA. The table records roughly 43,000 clones, under 85% of them present only once. The sequence derives from a human donor in a cohort sampled during active COVID-19. The sequenced material came from peripheral blood.

The CDR3 DNA follows: TGCGCCAGCAGTCGGGACAACCCCTACGAGCAGTACTTC. This encodes CASSRDNPYEQYF. The chain links TRBV5-1 to TRBJ2-7; possibly TRBD1 for D (6 bases). In germline, CDR1 is SGHRS, CDR2 YFSETQ. Trimming took off 5 bases at V and 2 bases at J, with 11 bases between the two ends. The CDR3 covers 13 residues. Drawing the rest from reference TRBV5-1 and TRBJ2-7, the complete variable domain is KAGVTQTPRYLIKTRGQQVTLSCSPISGHRSVSWYQQTPGQGLQFLFEYFSETQRNKGNFPGRFSGRQFSNSRSEMNVSTLELGDSALYLCASSRDNPYEQYFGPGTRLTVT.